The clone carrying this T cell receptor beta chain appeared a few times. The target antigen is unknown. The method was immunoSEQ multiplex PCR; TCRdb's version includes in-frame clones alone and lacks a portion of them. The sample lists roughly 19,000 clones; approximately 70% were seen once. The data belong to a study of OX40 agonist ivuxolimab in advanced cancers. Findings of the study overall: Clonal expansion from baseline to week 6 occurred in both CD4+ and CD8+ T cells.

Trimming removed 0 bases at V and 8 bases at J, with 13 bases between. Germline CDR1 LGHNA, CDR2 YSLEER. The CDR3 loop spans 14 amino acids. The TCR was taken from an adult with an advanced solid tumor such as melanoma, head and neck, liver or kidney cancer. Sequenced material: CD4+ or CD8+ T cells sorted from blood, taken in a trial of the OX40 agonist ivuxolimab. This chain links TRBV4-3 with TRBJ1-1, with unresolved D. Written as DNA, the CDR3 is TGCGCCAGCAGCCAAGAGGTTGTGTCGCGCGAAGCTTTCTTT. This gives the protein CASSQEVVSREAFF.